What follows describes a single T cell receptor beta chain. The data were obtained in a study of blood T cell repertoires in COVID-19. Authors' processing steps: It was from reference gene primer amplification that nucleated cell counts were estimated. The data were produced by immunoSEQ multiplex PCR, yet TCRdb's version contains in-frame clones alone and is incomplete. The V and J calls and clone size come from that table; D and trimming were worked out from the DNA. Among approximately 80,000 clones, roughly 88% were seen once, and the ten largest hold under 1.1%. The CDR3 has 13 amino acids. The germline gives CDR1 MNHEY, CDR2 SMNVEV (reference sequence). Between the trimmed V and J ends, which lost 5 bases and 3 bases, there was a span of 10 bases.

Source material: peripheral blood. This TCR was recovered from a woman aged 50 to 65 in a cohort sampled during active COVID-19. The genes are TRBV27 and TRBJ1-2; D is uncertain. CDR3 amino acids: CASSLSEDYGYTF. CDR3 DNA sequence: TGTGCCAGCAGTCTCTCAGAAGACTATGGCTACACCTTC.